Each of the 29 T cell receptor beta chains below was sequenced from the same sample in a study of cytomegalovirus exposure and HLA in healthy donors. PCR used 60 Vbeta primers and 13 Jbeta primers. Clones were sequenced by immunoSEQ multiplex PCR, and TCRdb holds only the in-frame ones, with some missing. The table shows some 86,000 clones, with about 72% occurring only once. Sequencing was carried out using PBMCs. The source of these receptors is a man aged 30 to 39 in good health and CMV-seronegative.

The chain links TRBV29-1 to TRBJ2-1, with 7 bases lining up with TRBD1. Germline V gene data show CDR1 as SQVTM and CDR2 as ANQGSEA. The CDR3 length is 15 residues. V lost 4 bases, J lost 7 bases, and 13 bases stayed unmatched. The CDR3 DNA sequence: TGCAGCGTTGTAGCACAGGGGAGCAAGGGGAATGAGCAGTTCTTC. Its translation: CSVVAQGSKGNEQFF.

The J gene is TRBJ2-5, the V gene TRBV29-1, with 8 positions matching TRBD1. With V trimmed by 4 bases and J by 9 bases, 10 bases remained unmatched. The CDR3 loop spans 13 amino acids. Germline V CDR1 and CDR2: SQVTM, ANQGSEA. This CDR3 is CSVVVTGVSAQYF. CDR3 DNA sequence: TGCAGCGTTGTGGTGACAGGGGTATCGGCCCAGTACTTC.

The J gene is TRBJ1-2, the V gene TRBV28, with D unclear. V was pared by 1 base and J by 2 bases, with 8 bases between. The CDR3 spans 14 residues. In germline, CDR1 is MDHEN, CDR2 SYDVKM. The CDR3: CASSLSPRNYGYTF. CDR3 sequence (DNA): TGTGCCAGCAGTTTATCCCCCAGAAACTATGGCTACACCTTC.

The chain joins TRBV27 to TRBJ2-3, with D perhaps TRBD2 (5 bases). Germline CDR1 and CDR2: MNHEY and SMNVEV (reference sequence). Trimming took 5 bases from V and 10 from J, leaving 16 bases between them. The CDR3 length is 13 residues. The CDR3 nucleotides read TGTGCCAGCAGTGACCGCAGAGAGAGGGCGCAGTATTTT. The encoded protein is CASSDRRERAQYF.

The V call is TRBV28, the J call TRBJ1-2; D unclear. The CDR3 has 14 residues. From germline, CDR1 is MDHEN and CDR2 SYDVKM. With 7 bases removed from V and 6 bases from J, the gap between germline ends came to 18 bases. CDR3 sequence: CASKSRGSWDGYTF. CDR3 bases: TGTGCCAGCAAATCTCGGGGATCCTGGGATGGCTACACCTTC.

This chain links TRBV15 with TRBJ1-1; TRBD1 might be the D (6 bases). Looked up from germline, CDR1 is LNHNV and CDR2 is YYDKDF (reference sequence). This CDR3 is 14 amino acids long. Trimming left V 8 bases short and J 8 bases short, with 21 bases between. The CDR3 loop reads CATLEGGGSGEAFF. The CDR3, as DNA: TGTGCCACCTTAGAGGGAGGGGGAAGCGGCGAAGCTTTCTTT.

The chain uses TRBV4-3 and TRBJ1-2, with D perhaps matching TRBD1 (6 bases). Trimming removed 1 base at V and 4 bases at J, with 16 bases between. CDR3 length: 16 residues. Germline V gene data show CDR1 as LGHNA and CDR2 as YSLEER. CDR3 DNA sequence: TGCGCCAGCAGCCAAGCGGCACAGGGCGGATTCTATGGCTACACCTTC. It encodes CASSQAAQGGFYGYTF.

The chain has TRBV7-2 and TRBJ1-4, with a possible D match to TRBD1 (5 bases). CDR3 length: 13 amino acids. Germline-derived CDR1 and CDR2 are SGHTA and FQGNSA. The V end lost 8 bases, the J end lost 12 bases, and 19 bases lay between the germline ends. The CDR3: CASGQGVLRELFF. The CDR3 nucleotides read TGTGCCAGCGGGCAGGGTGTTTTAAGGGAACTGTTTTTT.

This rearrangement joins TRBV6-1 to TRBJ1-5, with unresolved D. Germline CDR1 reads MNHNS; CDR2 reads SASEGT. Between the trimmed V and J ends, which lost 2 bases and 0 bases, there was a span of 8 bases. This CDR3 has 15 residues. The CDR3 DNA sequence: TGTGCCAGCAGTGAACCCGTTTATAGCAATCAGCCCCAGCATTTT. Its protein product is CASSEPVYSNQPQHF.

On this clone: One end of the junction does not line up with germline, which may come from a read error. The chain couples TRBV5-1 to TRBJ1-2; D ambiguous. This CDR3 region has 18 residues. CDR1 and CDR2 from the germline V gene are SGHRS and YFSETQ. CDR3: CASSLAPNRGETSYGYPF. The CDR3 nucleotides are TGCGCCAGCAGCTTGGCCCCAAATCGCGGAGAAACTAGCTATGGCTACCCCTTC. Full variable domain (remainder filled in from reference TRBV5-1 and TRBJ1-2): KAGVTQTPRYLIKTRGQQVTLSCSPISGHRSVSWYQQTPGQGLQFLFEYFSETQRNKGNFPGRFSGRQFSNSRSEMNVSTLELGDSALYLCASSLAPNRGETSYGYPFGSGTRLTVV.

This chain connects TRBV25-1 to TRBJ2-1; a possible D gene is TRBD1 (5 bases). The CDR3 sequence is 14 residues long. Trimming took 1 base from V and 2 from J, leaving 6 bases between them. Germline CDR1 reads MGHDK; CDR2 reads SYGVNS. This CDR3 reads CASSESGTYNEQFF. The CDR3 DNA reads TGTGCCAGCAGTGAATCAGGGACCTACAATGAGCAGTTCTTC.

CDR3 residues: CASSDGQFPNTEAFF. CDR3 bases: TGTGCCAGCAGTGATGGACAGTTTCCGAACACTGAAGCTTTCTTT. The chain couples TRBV11-2 to TRBJ1-1; possibly TRBD1 for D (6 bases). This CDR3 has 15 amino acids. Germline-derived CDR1 and CDR2 are SGHAT and FQNNGV. Trimming pared 6 bases from V and 1 base from J, leaving 15 bases between.

The V gene is TRBV5-5, the J gene TRBJ1-3; D remains ambiguous. The ends were cut back, 0 bases at V and 2 bases at J, with 6 bases in the middle. Germline V gene data show CDR1 as SGHKS and CDR2 as YYEKEE (reference sequence). The CDR3 sequence is 14 residues long. Here the CDR3 reads CASSLGPPGNTIYF. The CDR3 coding sequence is TGTGCCAGCAGCTTGGGTCCTCCTGGAAACACCATATATTTT.

This clone was recorded a few times. The rearrangement joins TRBV5-6 to TRBJ1-3; 8 bases line up with TRBD1. Per the germline V gene, CDR1 is SGHDT and CDR2 is YYEEEE. V lost 1 base, J lost 3 bases, and 3 bases stayed unmatched. This CDR3 has 15 amino acids. The CDR3 loop is CASSLQGQGGNTIYF. For the CDR3, the DNA is TGTGCCAGCAGCTTGCAAGGACAGGGTGGAAACACCATATATTTT.

DNA for the CDR3: TGTGCCAGCAGTCTCATAGCGGGAGGGACCACCGGGGAGCTGTTTTTT. As protein: CASSLIAGGTTGELFF. The chain employs TRBV2 and TRBJ2-2, with 11 bases aligning to TRBD2. V lost 5 bases, J lost 4 bases, and 6 bases stayed unmatched. CDR3 size: 16 residues. The V gene's germline CDR1 is SNHLY and CDR2 FYNNEI.

V and J are TRBV27 and TRBJ1-1; D is ambiguous. This CDR3 region has 15 residues. The ends were cut back, 7 bases at V and 1 base at J, with 16 bases in the middle. Germline CDR1 and CDR2: MNHEY and SMNVEV (reference sequence). The CDR3 is CASTRRWGANTEAFF. CDR3 in DNA: TGTGCCAGCACCCGTAGATGGGGAGCGAACACTGAAGCTTTCTTT.

The chain uses TRBV7-2 and TRBJ1-2; D is unresolved. The CDR3 contains 13 residues. CDR1 and CDR2 from the germline V gene are SGHTA and FQGNSA. V was cut by 1 base and J by 5 bases, with 8 bases left in between. The CDR3 is CASSLDPGYGYTF. The CDR3, as DNA: TGTGCCAGCAGCTTAGATCCGGGATATGGCTACACCTTC.

The CDR3 nucleotides read TGTGCCAGCAGCCTACGGGAGGGCTACTCCTACAATGAGCAGTTCTTC. Encoded protein: CASSLREGYSYNEQFF. This chain links TRBV28 with TRBJ2-1, with 8 positions matching TRBD2. This CDR3 spans 16 amino acids. The V gene end was trimmed by 6 bases and the J gene end by 0 bases; junction bases not matched to a gene: 7. Germline CDR1 and CDR2: MDHEN and SYDVKM. The full variable domain, rest sourced from reference TRBV28 and TRBJ2-1, is DVKVTQSSRYLVKRTGEKVFLECVQDMDHENMFWYRQDPGLGLRLIYFSYDVKMKEKGDIPEGYSVSREKKERFSLILESASTNQTSMYLCASSLREGYSYNEQFFGPGTRLTVL.

The genes are TRBV6-5 and TRBJ2-2; 10 bases match TRBD1. The CDR3 totals 14 residues. CDR1 MNHEY and CDR2 SVGAGI come from the germline V gene. V lost 6 bases and J lost 10; bases outside the gene matches: 8. CDR3 sequence reads: CASSKRTGGEELFF. DNA for the CDR3: TGTGCCAGCAGCAAACGGACAGGGGGAGAGGAGCTGTTTTTT.

The chain uses TRBV30 and TRBJ2-7; 8 bases fit TRBD1. The CDR3 sequence is 14 residues long. The germline CDR1 and CDR2 sequences are GTSNPN and SVGIG (reference sequence). V shed 2 bases and J 6 bases; nucleotides not matched to a gene: 9. The CDR3 region is CAWSTVDRASEQYF. The CDR3 nucleotides read TGTGCCTGGAGTACGGTGGACAGGGCAAGCGAGCAGTACTTC. The full variable domain, rest sourced from reference TRBV30 and TRBJ2-7, is SQTIHQWPATLVQPVGSPLSLECTVEGTSNPNLYWYRQAAGRGLQLLFYSVGIGQISSEVPQNLSASRPQDRQFILSSKKLLLSDSGFYLCAWSTVDRASEQYFGPGTRLTVT.

The DNA for the CDR3 is TGTGCCAGCAGGTTCCGGGAGTTCTACAATGAGCAGTTCTTC. Translated: CASRFREFYNEQFF. The chain couples TRBV7-3 to TRBJ2-1; a possible D gene is TRBD2 (6 bases). The CDR3 totals 14 residues. Germline loops: CDR1 SGHTA, CDR2 FQGTGA. V was cut by 6 bases and J by 3 bases, with 12 bases left in between.

J is TRBJ2-7 and V is TRBV5-4, with TRBD2 identical over 8 bases. CDR1 SGHNT and CDR2 YYREEE come from the germline V gene (reference sequence). The CDR3 has 18 residues. After removal of 3 bases from V and 0 bases from J, the junction contained 14 bases not matched to a gene. The CDR3 DNA reads as TGTGCCAGCAGCTGGGGCACAGCGGGGGACTTAAGCTCCTACGAGCAGTACTTC. It encodes CASSWGTAGDLSSYEQYF.

This clone was recorded once. V gene TRBV27 combines with J gene TRBJ1-1; D is unclear. Germline V gene lookup returns CDR1 MNHEY and CDR2 SMNVEV (reference sequence). V lost 3 bases and J 5 bases, leaving 13 bases between the germline ends. This CDR3 is built from 14 residues. The CDR3 nucleotides are TGTGCCAGCAGTTTTGAGGTCTCGGGGACTGAAGCTTTCTTT. Translating gives CASSFEVSGTEAFF.

The chain couples TRBV28 to TRBJ1-2; tentatively, D is TRBD1 (5 bases). The CDR3 consists of 13 residues. Germline lookup yields CDR1 MDHEN and CDR2 SYDVKM. The V gene lost 3 bases and the J gene lost 4 bases, with 9 bases spanning the gap. The CDR3 sequence: CASSLRGGYGYTF. The CDR3 DNA follows: TGTGCCAGCAGTTTGAGGGGAGGCTATGGCTACACCTTC.

The genes are TRBV27 and TRBJ2-7; 9 nucleotides align to TRBD2. Germline-derived CDR1 and CDR2 are MNHEY and SMNVEV (reference sequence). The junction had 12 bases not matched to a gene; V was cut back by 6 bases and J by 6 bases. The CDR3 contains 15 residues. The CDR3 DNA reads TGTGCCAGCAGCCCGATGGGCGGGAGGGCCCTCGAGCAGTACTTC. It yields the protein CASSPMGGRALEQYF.

The chain employs TRBV10-2 and TRBJ1-2, with a tentative D call TRBD1 (5 bases). The germline V gene encodes CDR1 WSHSY and CDR2 SAAADI. The CDR3 is 12 residues long. The V end lost 10 bases, the J end lost 8 bases, and 17 bases lay between the germline ends. The CDR3 sequence: CATLVSGGGYTF. The CDR3 DNA reads TGCGCCACCCTCGTTTCGGGGGGAGGCTACACCTTC.

The CDR3 loop is CASSLGTARNQPQHF. CDR3 in DNA: TGCGCCAGCAGCTTAGGGACAGCTAGGAATCAGCCCCAGCATTTT. The rearrangement uses TRBV5-1 and TRBJ1-5; 7 bases agree with TRBD1. The CDR3 contains 15 residues. The V gene's germline CDR1 is SGHRS and CDR2 YFSETQ. V lost 2 bases and J lost 4; bases outside the gene matches: 6.

This chain joins TRBV29-1 and TRBJ2-1; D unresolved. Per germline, CDR1 SQVTM and CDR2 ANQGSEA. V lost 1 base to trimming and J lost 6 bases, with 13 bases between them. This CDR3 comprises 14 residues. The CDR3 sequence: CSVEGDPRGNEQFF. In DNA, the CDR3 is TGCAGCGTTGAAGGTGACCCTAGAGGCAATGAGCAGTTCTTC.

The chain uses TRBV27 and TRBJ1-2; TRBD1 matches 9 bases. The CDR3 is 14 residues long. Per the germline V gene, CDR1 is MNHEY and CDR2 is SMNVEV (reference sequence). Trimming at V came to 6 bases and at J to 8 bases, leaving 10 bases not matched to a gene. The CDR3: CASRTQQGAGGYTF. CDR3 DNA: TGTGCCAGCAGAACACAACAGGGGGCGGGGGGCTACACCTTC.